A single T cell receptor beta chain is shown here with its context. Its antigen is undetermined. Trimming shortened V by 5 bases and J by 4 bases, and 11 bases separated the two germline ends. The CDR3 consists of 13 residues. CDR1 and CDR2 from the germline V gene are MNHEY and SMNVEV (reference sequence). These data are taken from a study of shared clonotypes between healthy human individuals. Study-wide results and limits: The study generally estimated greater richness for naive than memory subsets. When compared with the clonotypes that were shared by all four sorted-subset donors, the non-shared clonotypes turned out to have lower generation probabilities.

Naive CD8 cells were CD45RO-negative, positively selected for CCR7, excluding terminally differentiated effector memory CD45RA+ cells. The data were produced by immunoSEQ multiplex PCR, yet TCRdb's version contains in-frame clones alone and is incomplete. This sample has about 580,000 clones; 95% to 98% occur once, and the top ten carry 0.3%. The sequence derives from a man aged 25 to 40 in good health. This sequence joins TRBV27 and TRBJ1-2; D is perhaps TRBD1 (5 bases). The sequenced sample consisted of naive CD8+ T cells sorted from blood. CDR3 region: CASSTGTAYGYTF. The CDR3 region has the DNA TGTGCCAGCAGTACCGGGACGGCCTATGGCTACACCTTC.